One and the same sample provided the 27 T cell receptor beta chains below, sequenced in a study of blood T cell repertoires in COVID-19 (dated by TCRdb to 2020 to 2022). Library preparation was by the immunoSEQ multiplex PCR assay. The source is immuneACCESS, and TCRdb retained only in-frame sequences with V and J called. Part of the clones is not carried over; for the studies checked, unresolved V genes explain less than half of this, and the remainder is unexplained. Recorded for this sample are approximately 130,000 clones; just under 80% of them occurred a single time. The ten largest make up roughly 25% of the sample. The specimen was peripheral blood. The receptors here all came from a human donor in a cohort sampled during active COVID-19.

The CDR3 sequence: CASSHAGGFEAFF. CDR3 nucleotides: TGTGCCAGCAGCCACGCAGGAGGTTTTGAAGCTTTCTTT. This sequence joins TRBV3-1 (or the pseudogene TRBV3-2) and TRBJ1-1; D is uncertain. CDR3 size: 13 residues. The V gene's germline CDR1 is LGHDT and CDR2 YNNKEL (reference sequence). The V end was cut by 3 bases, the J end by 7 bases, with 12 bases between.

The chain joins TRBV10-3 to TRBJ1-4, with TRBD1 identical over 10 bases. This CDR3 is built from 22 residues. Germline V gives CDR1 ENHRY, CDR2 SYGVKD. Trimming took 0 bases from V and 0 from J; bases not matched to a gene: 16. This CDR3 is CAISESALTTGGLHATNEKLFF. Here the CDR3 DNA reads TGTGCCATCAGTGAGTCAGCCCTCACGACAGGGGGCCTACATGCAACTAATGAAAAACTGTTTTTT.

The chain links TRBV3-1 (or the pseudogene TRBV3-2) to TRBJ1-2; D is possibly TRBD1 (5 bases). The CDR3 runs to 13 residues. The germline V gene encodes CDR1 LGHDT and CDR2 YNNKEL (reference sequence). Trimming left V 0 bases short and J 7 bases short, with 9 bases between. CDR3 sequence reads: CASSQDYGAGYTF. For the CDR3, the DNA is TGTGCCAGCAGCCAAGACTATGGGGCTGGCTACACCTTC.

The V and J genes are TRBV21-1 and TRBJ2-7; the listed D gene, TRBD1, was not tested against the DNA. TRBV21-1 is described as a pseudogene. The length of the CDR3 is 17 residues. The CDR3 DNA reads TGTGCCAGCAGCAACCGAGACAGGGGTTGGGCGGCGTACGAGCAGTACTTC. Amino acid sequence: CASSNRDRGWAAYEQYF.

The chain uses TRBV5-4 and TRBJ2-1; 10 nucleotides line up with TRBD2. The V segment lost 4 bases and the J segment 3 bases; nucleotides outside the gene matches: 4. This CDR3 is built from 15 residues. CDR1 is SGHNT and CDR2 is YYREEE in the germline V gene (reference sequence). The CDR3 is CASSVSGGGYNEQFF. The DNA for the CDR3 is TGTGCCAGCAGCGTGAGCGGGGGGGGCTACAATGAGCAGTTCTTC.

The chain has TRBV7-2 and TRBJ1-1, with D unresolved. V gave up 0 bases and J gave up 5 bases, with 10 bases separating them. Per the germline V gene, CDR1 is SGHTA and CDR2 is FQGNSA. This CDR3 contains 14 residues. The CDR3 nucleotides read TGTGCCAGCAGCTTAGCTCCGGGAAAAACTGAAGCTTTCTTT. This translates into CASSLAPGKTEAFF.

The rearrangement joins TRBV19 to TRBJ2-3; 8 nucleotides match TRBD2. The CDR3 spans 14 residues. J was trimmed by 5 bases and V by 3 bases; bases with no gene match: 4. The germline V gene has CDR1 LNHDA and CDR2 SQIVND (reference sequence). The CDR3 nucleotides read TGTGCCAGTAGTATGGGACTAGTCAGAGATACGCAGTATTTT. Its translation is CASSMGLVRDTQYF.

The gene calls are TRBV19 and TRBJ1-1; D gene uncertain. The CDR3 runs 14 residues. Trimming took off 3 bases at V and 1 base at J, with 9 bases between the two ends. Germline CDR1 and CDR2: LNHDA and SQIVND (reference sequence). As DNA, the CDR3 is TGTGCCAGTAGTATCGGCAGGAAGAACACTGAAGCTTTCTTT. This gives the protein CASSIGRKNTEAFF.

This clone was seen many times. The V call is TRBV27, the J call TRBJ1-2; D gene uncertain. Trimming pared 5 bases from V and 7 bases from J, leaving 20 bases between. The CDR3 covers 15 residues. Germline V CDR1 and CDR2: MNHEY, SMNVEV (reference sequence). CDR3 coding DNA: TGTGCCAGCAGTCCAGCCCCTAGGAGGTTTGGTGGCTACACCTTC. It translates to CASSPAPRRFGGYTF.

Only a few counts were recorded for this clone. The chain carries TRBV6-1 and TRBJ2-7; D perhaps matches TRBD2 (6 bases). From germline, CDR1 is MNHNS and CDR2 SASEGT. CDR3 length: 16 amino acids. V was clipped by 2 bases and J by 4 bases, with 18 bases between them. This chain's CDR3 is CASSERGGRPWYEQYF. The CDR3 nucleotides are TGTGCCAGCAGTGAAAGGGGTGGGAGGCCTTGGTACGAGCAGTACTTC.

The gene calls are TRBV5-8 and TRBJ1-6, with 10 bases fitting TRBD1. The junction had 10 bases not matched to a gene; V was cut back by 4 bases and J by 9 bases. Looked up from germline, CDR1 is SGHTS and CDR2 is YDEGEE. CDR3 length: 16 residues. The DNA of the CDR3 is TGTGCCAGCAGCCCCCGGGACAGGGGTCTGTCTTCACCCCTCCACTTT. Protein sequence: CASSPRDRGLSSPLHF.

The chain is built from TRBV4-3 and TRBJ1-2; D not resolved. The germline V gene encodes CDR1 LGHNA and CDR2 YSLEER. Trimming removed 4 bases from V and 5 bases from J, with 17 bases in between. The CDR3 covers 15 residues. The CDR3 DNA sequence: TGCGCCAGCAGCCCCTCACGGAGCCAGCTTTATGGCTACACCTTC. Residues: CASSPSRSQLYGYTF.

The genes are TRBV5-4 and TRBJ2-7; 8 positions match TRBD2. V gave up 4 bases and J gave up 0 bases; unmatched junction bases: 3. Germline V gene data show CDR1 as SGHNT and CDR2 as YYREEE (reference sequence). The CDR3 runs to 14 residues. The CDR3, as DNA: TGTGCCAGCAGCACAGGGACTAGCTCCTACGAGCAGTACTTC. Translated, it gives CASSTGTSSYEQYF.

This clone appeared a single time. V and J are TRBV7-9 and TRBJ2-7; D is perhaps TRBD2 (6 bases). Germline-derived CDR1 and CDR2 are SEHNR and FQNEAQ (reference sequence). This CDR3 spans 14 amino acids. Deletions cut 0 bases from V and 12 bases from J, with 18 bases between. In DNA form, the CDR3 reads TGTGCCAGCAGCTTAGCGTCTGAGGGGATCGGGGGGTACTTC. Its translation: CASSLASEGIGGYF. Combining the CDR3 with reference TRBV7-9 and TRBJ2-7 gives the whole variable domain DTGVSQNPRHKITKRGQNVTFRCDPISEHNRLYWYRQTLGQGPEFLTYFQNEAQLEKSRLLSDRFSAERPKGSFSTLEIQRTEQGDSAMYLCASSLASEGIGGYFGPGTRLTVT.

The J gene is TRBJ2-1, the V gene TRBV6-5, with TRBD1 identical over 8 bases. Germline V gene sequence: CDR1 MNHEY, CDR2 SVGAGI. This CDR3 comprises 16 residues. J was trimmed by 6 bases and V by 4 bases; bases with no gene match: 11. The DNA for the CDR3 is TGTGCCAGCAGTTTTCTGACAGGGGCAATTTCCAATGAGCAGTTCTTC. Translated, it gives CASSFLTGAISNEQFF.

The genes are TRBV7-3 and TRBJ2-1, with a weak D call TRBD2 (5 bases). The CDR3 runs 13 residues. Trimming removed 4 bases from V and 8 bases from J, with 12 bases in between. Germline lookup yields CDR1 SGHTA and CDR2 FQGTGA. The CDR3 DNA sequence: TGTGCCAGCAGCTCCCCCGGGGTGGATGAGCAGTTCTTC. This codes for CASSSPGVDEQFF.

Judged by abundance, this clone is medium-sized. The chain couples TRBV2 to TRBJ1-1; 11 positions match TRBD1. The CDR3 contains 12 residues. Trimming removed 10 bases from V and 4 bases from J; junction bases left unmatched: 2. From germline, CDR1 is SNHLY and CDR2 FYNNEI. DNA for the CDR3: TGTGCCAAGGGGACAGGGGGCACTGAAGCTTTCTTT. It translates to CAKGTGGTEAFF.

In its sample, this clone was seen once. V is TRBV4-1 and J is TRBJ2-7; the match to TRBD1 covers 8 bases. The CDR3 has 16 amino acids. The J segment lost 5 bases and the V segment lost 1 base, leaving 10 bases of the junction unmatched. The germline V gene encodes CDR1 MGHRA and CDR2 YSYEKL. The CDR3 here is CASSQGDTGGIDEQYF. The CDR3 DNA reads as TGCGCCAGCAGCCAAGGCGATACAGGGGGAATCGACGAGCAGTACTTC.

V usage is TRBV5-6 and J usage is TRBJ2-7; 7 bases match TRBD2. The V segment lost 2 bases and the J segment 0 bases; nucleotides outside the gene matches: 11. This CDR3 contains 17 residues. The germline CDR1 and CDR2 sequences are SGHDT and YYEEEE. The CDR3 sequence is CASSLLTQAGNSYEQYF. The CDR3 DNA reads as TGTGCCAGCAGCTTACTTACTCAAGCGGGGAACTCCTACGAGCAGTACTTC.

The rearrangement joins TRBV6-5 to TRBJ2-7; D possibly corresponds to TRBD1 (5 bases). Germline-derived CDR1 and CDR2 are MNHEY and SVGAGI. The CDR3 consists of 13 residues. V lost 7 bases and J 2 bases, leaving 12 bases between the germline ends. The CDR3 here is CASKQGPAYEQYF. CDR3 coding DNA: TGTGCCAGCAAGCAGGGTCCAGCCTACGAGCAGTACTTC.

The rearrangement uses TRBV5-6 and TRBJ2-3; TRBD1 agrees at 7 bases. This CDR3 spans 15 amino acids. Unmatched junction bases numbered 6, after V lost 5 bases and J lost 0 bases. Germline-derived CDR1 and CDR2 are SGHDT and YYEEEE. CDR3: CASSRDSLSTDTQYF. CDR3 sequence (DNA): TGTGCCAGCAGTCGGGACAGCTTAAGCACAGATACGCAGTATTTT.

The chain has TRBV28 and TRBJ2-3; a weak D match, TRBD2 (5 bases). The germline V gene encodes CDR1 MDHEN and CDR2 SYDVKM. This CDR3 is 15 amino acids long. Trimming stripped 3 bases from V and 4 bases from J, with 14 bases between. In DNA form, the CDR3 reads TGTGCCAGCAGTTTCATGGACCCGCGGGCAGATACGCAGTATTTT. Amino acids: CASSFMDPRADTQYF.

This rearrangement joins TRBV4-2 to TRBJ1-2, with D tentatively TRBD1 (5 bases). Trimming left V 1 base short and J 1 base short, with 16 bases between. Germline V gene data show CDR1 as LGHNA and CDR2 as YNFKEQ. The CDR3 extends over 17 amino acids. This chain's CDR3 is CASSQVAGLQINYGYTF. The CDR3 DNA sequence: TGTGCCAGCAGCCAAGTTGCGGGACTTCAGATTAACTATGGCTACACCTTC.

The rearrangement links TRBV7-9 to TRBJ1-2; TRBD1 is a possible D gene (6 bases). CDR1 is SEHNR, CDR2 FQNEAQ, per germline (reference sequence). Trimming pared 2 bases from V and 0 bases from J, leaving 13 bases between. CDR3 length: 16 residues. Written as DNA, the CDR3 is TGTGCCAGCAGCTTACAAACAGGGCGATCTAACTATGGCTACACCTTC. Translated: CASSLQTGRSNYGYTF. Variable domain in full (rest from reference TRBV7-9 and TRBJ1-2): DTGVSQNPRHKITKRGQNVTFRCDPISEHNRLYWYRQTLGQGPEFLTYFQNEAQLEKSRLLSDRFSAERPKGSFSTLEIQRTEQGDSAMYLCASSLQTGRSNYGYTFGSGTRLTVV.

J is TRBJ2-1 and V is TRBV2, with D uncertain. The CDR3 is 13 amino acids. Trimming took off 3 bases at V and 3 bases at J, with 6 bases between the two ends. Germline CDR1 is SNHLY and CDR2 is FYNNEI. This CDR3 is CASSDYLYNEQFF. CDR3 DNA sequence: TGTGCCAGCAGTGACTACCTCTACAATGAGCAGTTCTTC.

This rearrangement joins TRBV25-1 to TRBJ2-7, with 9 bases lining up with TRBD1. J lost 8 bases, V lost 11 bases, and 10 bases had no gene match. The CDR3 is made up of 12 amino acids. Germline values: CDR1 MGHDK, CDR2 SYGVNS. CDR3 nucleotide sequence: TGTGCCGTAGGCCGGGACAGGGTACAGCAGTACTTC. This gives the protein CAVGRDRVQQYF.

The chain carries TRBV3-1 (or the pseudogene TRBV3-2) and TRBJ2-3; D may be TRBD1 (6 bases). Trimming stripped 4 bases from V and 1 base from J, with 9 bases between. Germline assignment: CDR1 LGHDT and CDR2 YNNKEL (reference sequence). The CDR3 covers 14 residues. CDR3 residues: CASSPDSRTDTQYF. The CDR3, as DNA: TGTGCCAGCAGCCCGGACAGCCGCACAGATACGCAGTATTTT.